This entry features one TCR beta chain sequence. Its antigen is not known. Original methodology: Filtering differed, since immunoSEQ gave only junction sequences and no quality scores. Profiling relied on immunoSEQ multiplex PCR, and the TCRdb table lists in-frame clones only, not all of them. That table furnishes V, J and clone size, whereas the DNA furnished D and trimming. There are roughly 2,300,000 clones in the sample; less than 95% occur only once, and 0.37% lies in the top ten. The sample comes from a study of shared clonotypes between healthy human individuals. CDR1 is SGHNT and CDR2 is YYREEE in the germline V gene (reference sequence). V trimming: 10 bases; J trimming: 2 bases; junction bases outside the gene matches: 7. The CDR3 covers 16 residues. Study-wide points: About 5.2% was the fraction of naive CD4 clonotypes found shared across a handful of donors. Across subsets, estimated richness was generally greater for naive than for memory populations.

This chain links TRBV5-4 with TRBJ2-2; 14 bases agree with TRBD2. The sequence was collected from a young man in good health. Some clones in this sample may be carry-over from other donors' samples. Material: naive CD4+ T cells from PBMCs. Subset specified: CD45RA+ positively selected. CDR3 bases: TGTGCCGTCGGACTAGCGGGAGGCCTAAACACCGGGGAGCTGTTTTTT. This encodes CAVGLAGGLNTGELFF.